This is a list of T cell receptor beta chains from one sample in a study of Ad26.COV2.S vaccination and SARS-CoV-2 variants. Here immunoSEQ multiplex PCR was the method, and the copy in TCRdb shows in-frame clones only, minus some. The sample carries approximately 450,000 clones, around nine tenths recorded once. Sequenced here: peripheral blood, sampled in a trial of Ad26.COV2.S vaccine versus placebo. These receptor sequences come from a person between 18 and 65 years old who received the Ad26.COV2.S COVID-19 vaccine or a placebo. Each CDR3 is given with its conserved first and last residue. Fields, in order: J gene, V gene, D gene, clone size, CDR3 DNA, CDR3 protein. The D gene is left open where the match is weak. The listing skips clone size in some rows; elsewhere it reads once, few, many or a size class.

TRBJ1-1 | TRBV19 | NA | NA | TGTGCCAGTAAGCAACAGGGGAACACTGAAGCTTTCTTT | CASKQQGNTEAFF
TRBJ2-7 | TRBV7-2 | NA | once | TGTGCCAGCGGCAGGGACCCCTCCTGGTTATACGAGCAGTACTTC | CASGRDPSWLYEQYF
TRBJ1-2 | TRBV28 | NA | NA | TGTGCCAGCAGACTCAGGGGTTATGGCTACACCTTC | CASRLRGYGYTF
TRBJ2-1 | TRBV18 | NA | NA | TGTGCCAGCTCACCACCCGGGACTCCCTCTAATGAGCAGTTCTTC | CASSPPGTPSNEQFF
TRBJ2-2 | TRBV19 | NA | NA | TGTGCCAGTAGCCAGGGGGCGACTAGCGGTATCACCGGGGAGCTGTTTTTT | CASSQGATSGITGELFF
TRBJ1-1 | TRBV25-1 | TRBD1 | NA | TGTGCCAGCAGTGAATTAATCTTGGACAGGGCGCACACTGAAGCTTTCTTT | CASSELILDRAHTEAFF
TRBJ2-7 | TRBV6-2/TRBV6-3 | NA | NA | TGTGCCAGCAGTTCCCCCACCCAGATGAACGAGCAGTACTTC | CASSSPTQMNEQYF
TRBJ1-1 | TRBV4-1 | NA | once | TGCGCCAGCAGCCAAGACAGGGGATCTGAAGCTTTCTTT | CASSQDRGSEAFF
TRBJ1-2 | TRBV19 | TRBD1 | NA | TGTGCCAGTAGTGCCCAGACAGGGCCGACCTATGGCTACACCTTC | CASSAQTGPTYGYTF
TRBJ2-2 | TRBV3-1/TRBV3-2 | NA | NA | TGTGCCAGCAGCCAAGAGATGGTCAGGGGGGGTAACACCGGGGAGCTGTTTTTT | CASSQEMVRGGNTGELFF
TRBJ2-1 | TRBV19 | NA | NA | TGTGCCAGTAGTATGGGTGAGGGTACCTACAATGAGCAGTTCTTC | CASSMGEGTYNEQFF
TRBJ2-1 | TRBV13 | TRBD2 | once | TGTGCCAGCAGCTTAGACGGACTAGCGGAGACGAATGAGCAGTTCTTC | CASSLDGLAETNEQFF
TRBJ2-1 | TRBV28 | NA | NA | TGTGCCAGCAGTACATTATTTATGCCCTACAATGAGCAGTTCTTC | CASSTLFMPYNEQFF
TRBJ2-5 | TRBV25-1 | NA | NA | TGTGCCAGCAGTGACGCCGGGGCACTCCAAGAGACCCAGTACTTC | CASSDAGALQETQYF
TRBJ1-1 | TRBV20-1 | NA | once | TGCAGTGCTAGTCAGGGGACTGAAGCTTTCTTT | CSASQGTEAFF
TRBJ1-2 | TRBV3-1/TRBV3-2 | NA | NA | TGTGCCAGCAGCCATTACGTAATGGATGGCTACACCTTC | CASSHYVMDGYTF
TRBJ1-4 | TRBV6-6 | TRBD1 | NA | TGTGCCAGCACGGGACAGGCAATTAATGAAAAACTGTTTTTT | CASTGQAINEKLFF
TRBJ2-7 | TRBV3-1/TRBV3-2 | NA | NA | TGTGCCAGCAGCCAAGTGGACAGCTCCTACGAGCAGTACTTC | CASSQVDSSYEQYF
TRBJ2-2 | TRBV7-3 | TRBD1 | NA | TGTGCCAGCAGCCCTCACGGGACAGGGGCTACGAACACCGGGGAGCTGTTTTTT | CASSPHGTGATNTGELFF
TRBJ2-1 | TRBV6-6 | NA | NA | TGTGCCAGCGTGGGAACTAGAGGCTTAAATGAGCAGTTCTTC | CASVGTRGLNEQFF
TRBJ2-7 | TRBV11-2 | TRBD2 | NA | TGTGCCAGCAGCTTGTCGCGGGAGGGATCCTACGAGCAGTACTTC | CASSLSREGSYEQYF
TRBJ2-3 | TRBV6-2/TRBV6-3 | NA | few | TGTGCCAGCAGTAATCGACTCACAGATACGCAGTATTTT | CASSNRLTDTQYF
TRBJ2-7 | TRBV4-1 | TRBD1 | NA | TGCGCCAGCAGCGTACGGACAGGCTCCTCCTACGAGCAGTACTTC | CASSVRTGSSYEQYF
TRBJ2-2 | TRBV7-6 | TRBD1 | NA | TGTGCCAGCAGCCGGGACAGGGGAATAGGGGAGCTGTTTTTT | CASSRDRGIGELFF
TRBJ2-7 | TRBV5-4 | NA | once | TGTGCCAGCAGCTTCGCGCAGGGGGGGGATTACGAGCAGTACTTC | CASSFAQGGDYEQYF
TRBJ1-4 | TRBV6-2/TRBV6-3 | NA | NA | TGTGCCAGCAGTACCCGGCGGCAGGGGAACGAAAAACTGTTTTTT | CASSTRRQGNEKLFF
TRBJ2-1 | TRBV19 | TRBD2 | NA | TGTGCCAGTAGTATAGTAGCGGGAGAGCAGTTCTTC | CASSIVAGEQFF
TRBJ2-5 | TRBV24-1 | TRBD1 | NA | TGTGCCACCAGTGACCCGGACAGGTACCAAGAGACCCAGTACTTC | CATSDPDRYQETQYF
TRBJ1-1 | TRBV5-6 | NA | NA | TGTGCCAGCAGCCCCACGGCGAGTAACACTGAAGCTTTCTTT | CASSPTASNTEAFF
TRBJ2-3 | TRBV30 | NA | NA | TGTGCCTGGATCCTTGTGGGGGCTAGCACAGATACGCAGTATTTT | CAWILVGASTDTQYF
TRBJ2-3 | TRBV7-9 | NA | few | TGTGCCAGCAGCTTATATTGGTCCCCAGATACGCAGTATTTT | CASSLYWSPDTQYF
TRBJ2-3 | TRBV24-1 | TRBD2 | NA | TGTGCCACCAGTGAACGTCCGGGACTAGGAACAGATACGCAGTATTTT | CATSERPGLGTDTQYF
TRBJ1-6 | TRBV6-5 | NA | NA | TGTGCCAGCAGTTCGATGGGGGGTCGTTCACCCCTCCACTTT | CASSSMGGRSPLHF
TRBJ2-1 | TRBV9 | TRBD2 | NA | TGTGCCAGCAGCTTGACTAGCGGGGTATACAATGAGCAGTTCTTC | CASSLTSGVYNEQFF
TRBJ1-4 | TRBV7-9 | NA | few | TGTGCCAGCAGCCCCGGGACGTTGTTTAATGAAAAACTGTTTTTT | CASSPGTLFNEKLFF
TRBJ2-3 | TRBV2 | TRBD2 | NA | TGTGCCAGCAGTGTCCGGACGGGAGGTCCTGATACGCAGTATTTT | CASSVRTGGPDTQYF
TRBJ2-7 | TRBV4-1 | TRBD2 | once | TGCGCCAGCAGCCCAAATAGCGGGAGGAGCGCCTACGAGCAGTACTTC | CASSPNSGRSAYEQYF
TRBJ2-7 | TRBV6-5 | NA | once | TGTGCCAGCACCCGGGGCTACGAGCAGTACTTC | CASTRGYEQYF
TRBJ2-1 | TRBV6-5 | NA | NA | TGTGCCAGCAGTCCCCCCGGCTACAATGAGCAGTTCTTC | CASSPPGYNEQFF
TRBJ1-3 | TRBV5-1 | TRBD1 | NA | TGCGCCAGCAGCTTAGAGACAGGGGCCCGTATTGGAAACACCATATATTTT | CASSLETGARIGNTIYF
TRBJ2-3 | TRBV7-3 | NA | NA | TGTGCCAGCAGCTTCGAAGGGACCACAGATACGCAGTATTTT | CASSFEGTTDTQYF
TRBJ2-2 | TRBV4-1 | TRBD2 | once | TGCGCCAGCAGCCAAAGACTAGCGATCACCGGGGAGCTGTTTTTT | CASSQRLAITGELFF
TRBJ2-7 | TRBV19 | NA | NA | TGTGCCAGTAGTATAGACTCCTACGAGCAGTACTTC | CASSIDSYEQYF
TRBJ1-6 | TRBV5-4 | NA | NA | TGTGCCAGCAGCTTGGGGGCAGGGCCGACTAATTCACCCCTCCACTTT | CASSLGAGPTNSPLHF
TRBJ2-2 | TRBV2 | NA | NA | TGTGCCAGCAGTAGATCCACCGGGGAGCTGTTTTTT | CASSRSTGELFF
TRBJ1-4 | TRBV28 | NA | NA | TGTGCCAGTCTTCAGGCCGCAACTAATGAAAAACTGTTTTTT | CASLQAATNEKLFF
TRBJ1-5 | TRBV10-3 | NA | NA | TGTGCCATCAGTGAGTCCAAACAGGGTGGCAATCAGCCCCAGCATTTT | CAISESKQGGNQPQHF
TRBJ2-2 | TRBV5-6 | TRBD2 | NA | TGTGCCAGCAGCCACGGACTAGCGGGAGTCACCGGGGAGCTGTTTTTT | CASSHGLAGVTGELFF
TRBJ2-2 | TRBV28 | NA | NA | TGTGATCACAGGCCGAACACCGGGGAGCTGTTTTTT | CDHRPNTGELFF
TRBJ2-7 | TRBV12-3/TRBV12-4 | NA | NA | TGTGCCAGCAGTTTATCTACCTACGAGCAGTACTTC | CASSLSTYEQYF
TRBJ2-7 | TRBV7-2 | NA | few | TGTGCCAGCAGCTTAGTTGGGGGAGACGTTGGTGAGCAGTACTTC | CASSLVGGDVGEQYF
TRBJ2-7 | TRBV27 | TRBD1 | NA | TGTGCCAGCAGTTTTCAGGGACAGAGGTCCTACGAGCAGTACTTC | CASSFQGQRSYEQYF
TRBJ1-6 | TRBV28 | NA | once | TGTGCCAGCAACCAGCGGGGGTTCTCCTATAATTCACCCCTCCACTTT | CASNQRGFSYNSPLHF
TRBJ1-2 | TRBV2 | NA | once | TGTGCCTCCCAGGAGTCGGGATTTGTGGGCTACACCTTC | CASQESGFVGYTF
TRBJ2-7 | TRBV19 | TRBD1 | few | TGTGCCAGTAGGAGAACCGGGACAGGGGGCTTATACGAGCAGTACTTC | CASRRTGTGGLYEQYF
TRBJ2-1 | TRBV5-1 | TRBD1 | NA | TGCGCCAGCAGCAGGGGACAGGGGAGGAATGAGCAGTTCTTC | CASSRGQGRNEQFF
TRBJ2-4 | TRBV15 | TRBD2 | NA | TGTGCCACCAGCACAGGACTAGCGGGAGAAGTTCAGTACTTC | CATSTGLAGEVQYF
TRBJ2-7 | TRBV29-1 | TRBD2 | NA | TGCAGCGCCGGGAGGTCGTACGAGCAGTACTTC | CSAGRSYEQYF
TRBJ1-5 | TRBV19 | NA | NA | TGTGCCAGTAGTATCCGGGGACCCGCTCAGCCCCAGCATTTT | CASSIRGPAQPQHF
TRBJ2-1 | TRBV5-1 | TRBD1 | NA | TGCGCCAGCAGTTCGGACAGGGCTGGCAATGAGCAGTTCTTC | CASSSDRAGNEQFF